This TCR beta chain derives from a study of T cells in Graves' hyperthyroidism and ophthalmopathy. Study details: Peripheral blood draws took place at initial diagnosis, ahead of any treatment.

CDR3 length: 17 residues. V was clipped by 5 bases and J by 0 bases, with 17 bases between them. Per the germline V gene, CDR1 is LNHDA and CDR2 is SQIVND (reference sequence). Researchers amplified the TCR beta CDR3 regions from RNA transcripts. Initially, a first-round RT-PCR of the TCR CDR3 employed the HTBI primer set. TCRdb called the multiplex PCR reads again in MiXCR, with one record for every CDR3 protein. The sample lists some 440,000 distinct CDR3 sequences; 15% to 18% were seen once. Patients between 18 and 65 years old had hyperthyroidism, newly diagnosed and lasting under 2 months. Clinical symptoms, serum thyroxine, TRAb, thyroid ultrasound and orbital computed tomography established diagnosis.

Sequencing was carried out using blood. The receptor was derived from a woman aged 18-30 years with Graves' hyperthyroidism. The chain couples TRBV19 to TRBJ2-1; D is undetermined. The CDR3 reads CASSPRSVMASYNEQFF. The CDR3, as DNA: TGTGCCAGTAGTCCCCGTTCGGTGATGGCCTCCTACAATGAGCAGTTCTTC.